The T cell receptor (beta chain) under discussion was sequenced for a study of cytomegalovirus exposure and HLA in healthy donors. Study observations and caveats: Among TCR sequences, most were rare, though some public TCRs appeared in many donors. Per published reports, the classifier diagnosed cytomegalovirus status with high specificity and sensitivity. The tendency of first-cohort TCR clusters to co-occur in the 120 or so validation repertoires emerged from a later analysis. The investigators catalogued about 170 TCR beta chains as cytomegalovirus-associated.

Worth noting for this clone: What it binds is unknown.

Here immunoSEQ multiplex PCR was the method, and the copy in TCRdb shows in-frame clones only, minus some. The sample contains approximately 130,000 clones, about 90% of which appear only once. Germline values: CDR1 MDHEN, CDR2 SYDVKM. V lost 3 bases to trimming and J lost 4 bases; unmatched junction nucleotides: 5. The CDR3 loop spans 15 amino acids. V and J are TRBV28 and TRBJ2-2; the match to TRBD2 covers 7 bases. The sequence was obtained from a woman under 30 in good health and CMV-seronegative. The sequenced sample consisted of PBMCs. CDR3 residues: CASSFLAATTGELFF. CDR3 nucleotide sequence: TGTGCCAGCAGTTTTCTAGCGGCAACCACCGGGGAGCTGTTTTTT.